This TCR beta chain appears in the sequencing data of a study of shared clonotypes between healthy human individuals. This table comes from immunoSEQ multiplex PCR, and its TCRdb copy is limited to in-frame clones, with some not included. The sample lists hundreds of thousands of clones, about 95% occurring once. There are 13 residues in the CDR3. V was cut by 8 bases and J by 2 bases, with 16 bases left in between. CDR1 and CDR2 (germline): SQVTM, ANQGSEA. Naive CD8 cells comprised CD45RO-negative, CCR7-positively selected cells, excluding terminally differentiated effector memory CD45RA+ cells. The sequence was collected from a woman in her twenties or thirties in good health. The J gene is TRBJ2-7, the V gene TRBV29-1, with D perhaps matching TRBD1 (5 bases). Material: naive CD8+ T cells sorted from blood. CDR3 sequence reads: CSQGAGCTYEQYF. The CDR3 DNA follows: TGCAGCCAAGGGGCCGGATGTACCTACGAGCAGTACTTC.